The clone carrying this TCR beta chain showed up many times. Regarding time point: after trial treatment. Stated treatment: LDRT plus nivolumab, ipilimumab, low-dose cyclophosphamide and aspirin (RACIN trial). Treatment combined nivolumab, ipilimumab, aspirin, low-dose cyclophosphamide and low-dose radiotherapy in a dose-escalation trial. The data are from a study of low-dose radiotherapy and immunotherapy resistance in tumors. Looking at the study overall: Participants in Cohort 2 were given 1 Gy per fraction every two weeks, for 13 Gy over 26 weeks.

V shed 3 bases and J shed 5 bases, with 13 bases lying between them. CDR3 length: 14 amino acids. Germline loops: CDR1 SNHLY, CDR2 FYNNEI. First-strand cDNA relied on TRAV- and TRBV-specific primers spanning alpha and beta chains. For amplifying TCRs, the PCR ran for around 20 cycles with Phusion, which was used together with a constant-region primer and the adapter on the V primers. Isolated mRNA underwent amplification via in vitro transcription. TCRdb ran MiXCR on the reads and lists one entry per CDR3 protein. The sample has 80,000 or so distinct CDR3 sequences, around 17% seen once. The source material was PBMCs, sampled after low-dose radiotherapy plus immunotherapy. This chain joins TRBV2 and TRBJ1-1; a possible D gene is TRBD1 (5 bases). This receptor was identified in a male donor with prostate cancer. CDR3 nucleotides: TGTGCCAGCAGTGACGAGGGGCGTGGTACTGAAGCTTTCTTT. Translation: CASSDEGRGTEAFF.